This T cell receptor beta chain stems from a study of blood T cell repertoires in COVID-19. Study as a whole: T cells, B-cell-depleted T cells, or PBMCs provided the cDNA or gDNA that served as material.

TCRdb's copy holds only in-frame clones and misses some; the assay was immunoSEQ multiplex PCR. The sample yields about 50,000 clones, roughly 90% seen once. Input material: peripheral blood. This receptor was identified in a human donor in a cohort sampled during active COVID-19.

The CDR3 loop is CASGRDRVETQYF. DNA of the CDR3: TGTGCTAGTGGGCGCGACAGGGTTGAGACCCAGTACTTC. The gene calls are TRBV12-5 and TRBJ2-5, with 7 bases matching TRBD1. Germline V lookup: CDR1 LGHNT, CDR2 FRNRAP. Trimming at V came to 6 bases and at J to 5 bases, leaving 6 bases not matched to a gene. This CDR3 has 13 amino acids. Drawing the rest from reference TRBV12-5 and TRBJ2-5, the complete variable domain is DARVTQTPRHKVTEMGQEVTMRCQPILGHNTVFWYRQTMMQGLELLAYFRNRAPLDDSGMPKDRFSAEMPDATLATLKIQPSEPRDSAVYFCASGRDRVETQYFGPGTRLLVL.